The clone carrying this T cell receptor (beta chain) appeared a few times. Use of 60 Vbeta and 13 Jbeta primers characterized the PCR. Sequencing used immunoSEQ multiplex PCR; TCRdb keeps in-frame clones, though not all of them. The sample includes fewer than 200,000 clones, about 80% seen only once; the top ten take around a tenth. The record originates from a study of cytomegalovirus exposure and HLA in healthy donors. CDR1 is MNHEY, CDR2 SVGAGI, per germline. The length of the CDR3 is 14 residues. V lost 6 bases and J lost 6; bases outside the gene matches: 6. The genes are TRBV6-5 and TRBJ2-1; 9 bases match TRBD1. The sequence came from a man aged 18 to 30 in good health and CMV-seropositive. Sequenced: PBMCs. The CDR3 DNA follows: TGTGCCAGCAGCGGGGACAGGGAGGTCAATGAGCAGTTCTTC. Translation: CASSGDREVNEQFF.